This TCR beta chain was sequenced for a study of control samples from healthy donors and cancer patients. The protocol was immunoSEQ multiplex PCR, while the TCRdb copy is restricted to in-frame clones and leaves out a portion. The sample lists 75,000 to 90,000 clones, 89% seen once, with 7.2% in the top ten. The CDR3 is 10 amino acids. The clonotype was recovered from a man aged 45-60 years in good health. This rearrangement joins TRBV12-2 to TRBJ1-1. TRBV12-2 is recorded as a pseudogene. The sequenced material came from blood. CDR3 residues: CASRSTCDFF. The DNA for the CDR3 is TGTGCAAGTCGCTCCACGTGTGATTTCTTT.